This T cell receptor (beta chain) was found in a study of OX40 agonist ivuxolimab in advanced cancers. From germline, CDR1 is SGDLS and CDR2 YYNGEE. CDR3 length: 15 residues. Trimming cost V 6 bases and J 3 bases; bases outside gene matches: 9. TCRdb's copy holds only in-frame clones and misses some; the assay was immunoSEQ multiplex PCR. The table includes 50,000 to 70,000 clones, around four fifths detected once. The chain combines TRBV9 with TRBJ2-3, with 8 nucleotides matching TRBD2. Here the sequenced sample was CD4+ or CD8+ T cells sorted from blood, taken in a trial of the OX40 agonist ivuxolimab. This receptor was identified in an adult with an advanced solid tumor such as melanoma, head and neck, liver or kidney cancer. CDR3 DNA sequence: TGTGCCAGCAACCAAGCGGGAGCATTAACAGATACGCAGTATTTT. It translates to CASNQAGALTDTQYF.